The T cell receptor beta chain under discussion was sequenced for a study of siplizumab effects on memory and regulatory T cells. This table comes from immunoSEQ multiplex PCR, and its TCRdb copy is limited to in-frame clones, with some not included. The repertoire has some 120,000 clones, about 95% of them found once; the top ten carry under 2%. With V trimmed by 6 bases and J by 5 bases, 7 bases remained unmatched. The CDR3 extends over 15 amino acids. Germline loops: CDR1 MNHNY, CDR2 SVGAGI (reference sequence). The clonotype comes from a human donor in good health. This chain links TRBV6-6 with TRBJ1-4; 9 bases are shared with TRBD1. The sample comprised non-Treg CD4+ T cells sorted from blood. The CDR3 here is CASSGRQGGNEKLFF. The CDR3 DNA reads TGTGCCAGCAGCGGCCGACAGGGGGGGAATGAAAAACTGTTTTTT.